Described below is a single T cell receptor beta chain sequence and its context. As yet, its antigen is unknown. These data come from a study of beta chain features in type 1 diabetes. Whole-study context: Healthy donors, compared against patients, showed similar age, gender and cell yields.

The CDR3 loop spans 14 amino acids. Germline V lookup: CDR1 SGHTA, CDR2 FQGNSA. V was trimmed by 8 bases and J by 5 bases, leaving 18 bases between them. Points from the study as a whole: Fewer insertions but more deletions were seen at VDJ junctions in type 1 diabetes patients. TCRB CDR3 length was moderately but significantly reduced in all four CD4+ subsets of Type 1 diabetes patients.

Isolated RNA was reverse transcribed in full, so expressed TCRB transcripts were sequenced. Assay used: immunoSEQ multiplex PCR; TCRdb lists only in-frame clones, some missing. Among 330,000 or so clones listed, roughly 12% were seen once. The sequencing input was naive CD4+ T cells from blood. This sequence originates from a woman under 30 with type 1 diabetes. The J gene is TRBJ2-5, the V gene TRBV7-2; D may be TRBD2 (7 bases). For the CDR3, the DNA is TGTGCCAGCTGTGGGGGGGCCATGCAGGAGACCCAGTACTTC. Protein: CASCGGAMQETQYF. The full variable domain, rest sourced from reference TRBV7-2 and TRBJ2-5, is GAGVSQSPSNKVTEKGKDVELRCDPISGHTALYWYRQSLGQGLEFLIYFQGNSAPDKSGLPSDRFSAERTGGSVSTLTIQRTQQEDSAVYLCASCGGAMQETQYFGPGTRLLVL.